This note documents a single T cell receptor beta chain sequence. The source of the sample is a study of shared clonotypes between healthy human individuals. Naive CD8 isolation took CD45RO-negative cells positively selected for CCR7 and excluded terminally differentiated effector memory CD45RA+ cells. Sequencing used immunoSEQ multiplex PCR; TCRdb keeps in-frame clones, though not all of them. The repertoire has millions of clones, approximately 94% of them found once; the top ten carry approximately 1.2%. Trimming removed 3 bases at V and 3 bases at J, with 8 bases between. The length of the CDR3 is 13 residues. CDR1 and CDR2 (germline): LGHNA, YSLEER.

The sequence came from a man between 18 and 35 years old in good health. The sample comprised naive CD8+ T cells sorted from blood. V gene TRBV4-3 combines with J gene TRBJ1-1; D perhaps matches TRBD1 (5 bases). Here the CDR3 reads CASSHQGDTEAFF. The DNA of the CDR3 is TGCGCCAGCAGCCACCAAGGGGACACTGAAGCTTTCTTT.